The present TCR beta chain was sequenced within a study of blood T cell repertoires in COVID-19. Germline V gives CDR1 SGHVS, CDR2 FQNEAQ. This CDR3 has 13 amino acids. V shed 1 base, J shed 8 bases, and the junction held 4 bases outside the gene matches. This clone was seen just once. The protocol was immunoSEQ multiplex PCR, while the TCRdb copy is restricted to in-frame clones and leaves out a portion. The sample lists over 250,000 clones; approximately 85% were seen once. The source of this sequence is a woman aged 70-85 years with acute or convalescent COVID-19. The chain uses TRBV7-8 and TRBJ1-1; the match to TRBD1 covers 7 bases. Sequencing was done on a sample of peripheral blood. CDR3 nucleotide sequence: TGTGCCAGCAGCTTAGGACAGGGTAGAGAAGCTTTCTTT. It specifies CASSLGQGREAFF.